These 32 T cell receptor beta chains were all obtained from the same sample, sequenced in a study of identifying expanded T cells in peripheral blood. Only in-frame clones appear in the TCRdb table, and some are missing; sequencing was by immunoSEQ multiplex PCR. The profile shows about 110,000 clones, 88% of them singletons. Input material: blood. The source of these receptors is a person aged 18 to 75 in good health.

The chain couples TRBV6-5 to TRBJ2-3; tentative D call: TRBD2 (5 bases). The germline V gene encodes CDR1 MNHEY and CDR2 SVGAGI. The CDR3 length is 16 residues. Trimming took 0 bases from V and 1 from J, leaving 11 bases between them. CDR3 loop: CASSYSTSGGTDTQYF. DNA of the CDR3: TGTGCCAGCAGTTACTCGACATCCGGGGGCACAGATACGCAGTATTTT.

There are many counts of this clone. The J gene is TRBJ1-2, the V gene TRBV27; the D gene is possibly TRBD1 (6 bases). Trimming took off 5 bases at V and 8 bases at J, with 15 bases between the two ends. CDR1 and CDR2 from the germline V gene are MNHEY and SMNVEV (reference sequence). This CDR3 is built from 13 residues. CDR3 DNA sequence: TGTGCCAGCAGTACCCCGGGGGGGCGGGGCTACACCTTC. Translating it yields CASSTPGGRGYTF.

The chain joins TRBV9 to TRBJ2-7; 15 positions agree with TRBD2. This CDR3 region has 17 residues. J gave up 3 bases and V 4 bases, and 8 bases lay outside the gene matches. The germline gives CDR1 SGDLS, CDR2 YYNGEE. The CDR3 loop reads CASSPPGLAGGLYEQYF. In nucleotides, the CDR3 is TGTGCCAGCAGCCCGCCCGGACTAGCGGGGGGGCTCTACGAGCAGTACTTC.

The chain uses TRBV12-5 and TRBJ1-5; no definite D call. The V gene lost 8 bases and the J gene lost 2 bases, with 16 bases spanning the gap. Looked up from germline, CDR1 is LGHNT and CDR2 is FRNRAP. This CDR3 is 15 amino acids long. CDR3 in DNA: TGTGCTAGTTGTCGCGGTGGTCAGGGCAATCAGCCCCAGCATTTT. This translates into CASCRGGQGNQPQHF. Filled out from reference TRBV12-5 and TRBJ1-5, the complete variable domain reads DARVTQTPRHKVTEMGQEVTMRCQPILGHNTVFWYRQTMMQGLELLAYFRNRAPLDDSGMPKDRFSAEMPDATLATLKIQPSEPRDSAVYFCASCRGGQGNQPQHFGDGTRLSIL.

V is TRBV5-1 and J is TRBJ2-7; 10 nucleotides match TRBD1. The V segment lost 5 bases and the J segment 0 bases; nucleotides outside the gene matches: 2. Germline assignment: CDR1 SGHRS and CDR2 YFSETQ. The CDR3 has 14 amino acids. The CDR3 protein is CASRRTGGSYEQYF. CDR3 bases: TGCGCCAGCAGACGGACAGGGGGCTCCTACGAGCAGTACTTC.

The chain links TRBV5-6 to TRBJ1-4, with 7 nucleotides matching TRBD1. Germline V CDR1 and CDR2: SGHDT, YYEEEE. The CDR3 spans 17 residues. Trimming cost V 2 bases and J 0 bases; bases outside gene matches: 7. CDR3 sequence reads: CASSLTGASATNEKLFF. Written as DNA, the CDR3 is TGTGCCAGCAGCTTAACAGGGGCCTCTGCAACTAATGAAAAACTGTTTTTT.

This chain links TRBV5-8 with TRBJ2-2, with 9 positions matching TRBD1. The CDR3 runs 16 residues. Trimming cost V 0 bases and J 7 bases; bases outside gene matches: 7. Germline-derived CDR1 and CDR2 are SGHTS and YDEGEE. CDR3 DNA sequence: TGTGCCAGCAGCTTGGCTTGGACAGGGGATGTCGGGGAGCTGTTTTTT. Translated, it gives CASSLAWTGDVGELFF. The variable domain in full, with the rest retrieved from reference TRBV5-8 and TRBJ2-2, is EAGVTQSPTHLIKTRGQQATLRCSPISGHTSVYWYQQALGLGLQFLLWYDEGEERNRGNFPPRFSGRQFPNYSSELNVNALELEDSALYLCASSLAWTGDVGELFFGEGSRLTVL.

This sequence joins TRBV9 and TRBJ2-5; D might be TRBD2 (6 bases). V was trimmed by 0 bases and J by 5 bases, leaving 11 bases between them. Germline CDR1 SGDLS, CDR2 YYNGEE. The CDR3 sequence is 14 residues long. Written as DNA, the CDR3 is TGTGCCAGCAGCGTAGCGGAGGGCAGGGAGACCCAGTACTTC. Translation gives CASSVAEGRETQYF.

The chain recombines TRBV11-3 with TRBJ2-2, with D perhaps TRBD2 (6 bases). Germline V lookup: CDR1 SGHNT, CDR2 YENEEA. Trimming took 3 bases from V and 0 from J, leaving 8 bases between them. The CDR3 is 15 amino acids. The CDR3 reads CASSFGGPNTGELFF. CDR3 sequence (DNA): TGTGCCAGCAGCTTCGGGGGACCGAACACCGGGGAGCTGTTTTTT.

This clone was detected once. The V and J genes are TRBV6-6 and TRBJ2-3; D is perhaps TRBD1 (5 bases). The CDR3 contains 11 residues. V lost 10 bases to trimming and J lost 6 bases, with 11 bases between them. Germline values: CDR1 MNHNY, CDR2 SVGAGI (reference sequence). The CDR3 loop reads CAIRSGDTQYF. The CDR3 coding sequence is TGTGCCATCAGGTCAGGGGATACGCAGTATTTT.

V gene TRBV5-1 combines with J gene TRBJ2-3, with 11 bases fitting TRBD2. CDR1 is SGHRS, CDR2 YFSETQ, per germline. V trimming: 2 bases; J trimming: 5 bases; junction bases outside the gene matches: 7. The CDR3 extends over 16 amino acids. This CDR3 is CASSLTSGRMGDTQYF. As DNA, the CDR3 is TGCGCCAGCAGCTTAACTAGCGGGAGAATGGGAGATACGCAGTATTTT. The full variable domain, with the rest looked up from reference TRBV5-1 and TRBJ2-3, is KAGVTQTPRYLIKTRGQQVTLSCSPISGHRSVSWYQQTPGQGLQFLFEYFSETQRNKGNFPGRFSGRQFSNSRSEMNVSTLELGDSALYLCASSLTSGRMGDTQYFGPGTRLTVL.

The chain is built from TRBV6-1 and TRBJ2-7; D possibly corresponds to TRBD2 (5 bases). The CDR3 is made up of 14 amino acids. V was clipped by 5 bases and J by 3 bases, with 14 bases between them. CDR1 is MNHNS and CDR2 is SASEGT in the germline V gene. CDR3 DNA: TGTGCCAGCAGTCCGGGGAAGACCGGCTACGAGCAGTACTTC. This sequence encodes CASSPGKTGYEQYF.

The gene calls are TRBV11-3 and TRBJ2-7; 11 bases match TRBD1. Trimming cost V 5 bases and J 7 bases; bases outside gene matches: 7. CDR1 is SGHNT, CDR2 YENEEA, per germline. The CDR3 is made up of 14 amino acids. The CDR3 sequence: CASSHGDRGGEQYF. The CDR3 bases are TGTGCCAGCAGCCACGGGGACAGGGGGGGAGAGCAGTACTTC.

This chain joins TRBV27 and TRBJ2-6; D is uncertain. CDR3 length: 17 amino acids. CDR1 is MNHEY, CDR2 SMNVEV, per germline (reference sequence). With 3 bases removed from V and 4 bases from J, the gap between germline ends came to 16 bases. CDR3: CASSFHGNLLGANVLTF. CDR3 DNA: TGTGCCAGCAGTTTTCATGGGAACCTCTTAGGGGCCAACGTCCTGACTTTC.

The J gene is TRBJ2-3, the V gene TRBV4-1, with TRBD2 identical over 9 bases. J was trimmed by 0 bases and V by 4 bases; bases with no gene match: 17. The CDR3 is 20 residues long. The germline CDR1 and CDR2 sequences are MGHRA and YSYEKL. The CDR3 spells CASSLKIGSGGPSSTDTQYF. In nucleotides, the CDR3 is TGCGCCAGCAGCCTCAAGATAGGAAGCGGGGGGCCCTCTAGCACAGATACGCAGTATTTT.

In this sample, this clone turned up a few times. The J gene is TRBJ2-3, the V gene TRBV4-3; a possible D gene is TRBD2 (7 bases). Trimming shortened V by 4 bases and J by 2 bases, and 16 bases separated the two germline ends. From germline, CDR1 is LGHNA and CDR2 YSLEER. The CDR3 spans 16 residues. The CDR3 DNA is TGCGCCAGCAGCCGAGATGCGGGGGCCTCCACAGATACGCAGTATTTT. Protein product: CASSRDAGASTDTQYF.

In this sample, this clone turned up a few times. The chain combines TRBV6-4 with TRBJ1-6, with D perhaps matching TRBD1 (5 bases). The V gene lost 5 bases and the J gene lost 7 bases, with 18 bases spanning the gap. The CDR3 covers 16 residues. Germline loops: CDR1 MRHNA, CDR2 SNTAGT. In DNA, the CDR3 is TGTGCCAGCAGTTTGAGGGGCCCGCCCAACAATTCACCCCTCCACTTT. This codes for CASSLRGPPNNSPLHF.

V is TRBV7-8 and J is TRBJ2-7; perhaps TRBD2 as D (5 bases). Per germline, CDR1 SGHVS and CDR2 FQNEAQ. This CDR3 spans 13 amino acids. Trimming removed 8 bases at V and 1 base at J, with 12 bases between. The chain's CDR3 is CASRPSGSYEQYF. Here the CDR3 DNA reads TGTGCCAGCCGCCCCAGCGGATCCTACGAGCAGTACTTC.

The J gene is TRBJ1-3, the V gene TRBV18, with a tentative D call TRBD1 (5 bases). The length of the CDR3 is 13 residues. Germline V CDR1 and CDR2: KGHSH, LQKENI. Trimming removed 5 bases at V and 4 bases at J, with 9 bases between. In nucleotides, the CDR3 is TGTGCCAGCTCAAGGGGCGCCGGAAACACCATATATTTT. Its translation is CASSRGAGNTIYF.

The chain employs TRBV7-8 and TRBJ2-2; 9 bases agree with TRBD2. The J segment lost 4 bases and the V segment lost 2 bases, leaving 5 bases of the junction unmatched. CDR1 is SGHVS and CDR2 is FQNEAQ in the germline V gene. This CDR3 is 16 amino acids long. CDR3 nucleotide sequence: TGTGCCAGCAGCTTATGGCTAGCGGGATTCACCGGGGAGCTGTTTTTT. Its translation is CASSLWLAGFTGELFF.

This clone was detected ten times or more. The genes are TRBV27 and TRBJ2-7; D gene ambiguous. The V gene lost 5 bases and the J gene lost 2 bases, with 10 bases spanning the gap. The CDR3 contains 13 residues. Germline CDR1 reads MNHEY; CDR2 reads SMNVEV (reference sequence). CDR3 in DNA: TGTGCCAGCAGTCCATGGGGTCCCTACGAGCAGTACTTC. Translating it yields CASSPWGPYEQYF.

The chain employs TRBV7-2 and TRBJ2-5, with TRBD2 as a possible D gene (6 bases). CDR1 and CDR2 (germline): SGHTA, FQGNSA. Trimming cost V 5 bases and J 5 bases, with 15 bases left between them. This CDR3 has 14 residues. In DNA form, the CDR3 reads TGTGCCAGCAGCCCAGGAGGGGTGGACGAGACCCAGTACTTC. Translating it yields CASSPGGVDETQYF.

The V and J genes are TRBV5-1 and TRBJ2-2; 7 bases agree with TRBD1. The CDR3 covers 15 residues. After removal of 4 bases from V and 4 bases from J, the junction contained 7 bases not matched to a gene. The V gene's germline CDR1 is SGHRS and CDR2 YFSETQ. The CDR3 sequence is CASSISGQSTGELFF. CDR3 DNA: TGCGCCAGCAGCATATCGGGACAGAGCACCGGGGAGCTGTTTTTT.

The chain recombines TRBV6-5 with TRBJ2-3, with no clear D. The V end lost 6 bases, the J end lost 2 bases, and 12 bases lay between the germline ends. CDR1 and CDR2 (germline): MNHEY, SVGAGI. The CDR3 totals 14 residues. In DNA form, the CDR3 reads TGTGCCAGCAGCCGACCTCAGGACACAGATACGCAGTATTTT. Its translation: CASSRPQDTDTQYF.

Here the CDR3 reads CASSVTGNYGYTF. The CDR3 DNA is TGTGCCAGCAGCGTAACCGGGAACTATGGCTACACCTTC. The chain carries TRBV9 and TRBJ1-2; unclear D gene. This CDR3 has 13 amino acids. Germline V lookup: CDR1 SGDLS, CDR2 YYNGEE. Trimming removed 1 base at V and 2 bases at J, with 6 bases between.

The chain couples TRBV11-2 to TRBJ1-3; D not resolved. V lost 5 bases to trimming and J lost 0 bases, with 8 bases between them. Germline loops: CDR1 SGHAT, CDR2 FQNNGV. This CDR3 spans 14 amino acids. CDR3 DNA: TGTGCCAGCAGCCCTCAAAACTCTGGAAACACCATATATTTT. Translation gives CASSPQNSGNTIYF.

This CDR3 reads CASSYGDIRGYTF. CDR3 nucleotide sequence: TGTGCCAGCAGTTATGGGGACATTCGTGGCTACACCTTC. The chain joins TRBV7-9 to TRBJ1-2; possible D gene TRBD1, 6 bases. The CDR3 length is 13 residues. The V end lost 6 bases, the J end lost 7 bases, and 15 bases lay between the germline ends. Germline CDR1 reads SEHNR; CDR2 reads FQNEAQ (reference sequence).

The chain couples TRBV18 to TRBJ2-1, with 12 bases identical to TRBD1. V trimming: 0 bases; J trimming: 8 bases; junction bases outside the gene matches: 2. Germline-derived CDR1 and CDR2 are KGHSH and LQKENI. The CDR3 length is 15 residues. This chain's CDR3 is CASSPPGQGADEQFF. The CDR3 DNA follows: TGTGCCAGCTCACCACCGGGACAGGGGGCCGATGAGCAGTTCTTC.

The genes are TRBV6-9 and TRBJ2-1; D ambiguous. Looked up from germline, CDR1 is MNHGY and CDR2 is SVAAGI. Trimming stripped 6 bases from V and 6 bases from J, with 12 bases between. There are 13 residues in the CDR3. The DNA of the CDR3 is TGTGCCAGCAGCCAGCGACATGCCAATGAGCAGTTCTTC. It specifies CASSQRHANEQFF.

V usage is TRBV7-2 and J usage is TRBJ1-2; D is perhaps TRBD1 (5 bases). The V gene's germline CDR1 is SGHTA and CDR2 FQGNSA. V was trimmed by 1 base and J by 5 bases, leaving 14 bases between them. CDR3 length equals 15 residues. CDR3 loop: CASSLGAVTVYGYTF. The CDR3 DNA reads TGTGCCAGCAGCTTAGGGGCCGTGACAGTATATGGCTACACCTTC. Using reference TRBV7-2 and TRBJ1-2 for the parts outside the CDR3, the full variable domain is GAGVSQSPSNKVTEKGKDVELRCDPISGHTALYWYRQSLGQGLEFLIYFQGNSAPDKSGLPSDRFSAERTGGSVSTLTIQRTQQEDSAVYLCASSLGAVTVYGYTFGSGTRLTVV.

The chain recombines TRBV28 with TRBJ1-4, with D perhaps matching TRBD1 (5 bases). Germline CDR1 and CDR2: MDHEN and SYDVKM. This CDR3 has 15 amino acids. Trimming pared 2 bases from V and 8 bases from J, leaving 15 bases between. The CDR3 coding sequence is TGTGCCAGCAGTTTAGTTGACAGAACTGGGGAAAAACTGTTTTTT. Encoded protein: CASSLVDRTGEKLFF.

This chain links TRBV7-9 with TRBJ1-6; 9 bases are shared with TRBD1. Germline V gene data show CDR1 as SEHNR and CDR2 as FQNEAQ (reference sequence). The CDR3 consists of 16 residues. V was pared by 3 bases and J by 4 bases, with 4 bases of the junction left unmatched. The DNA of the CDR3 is TGTGCCAGCAGCTTGGGGGACAGGGAGTATAATTCACCCCTCCACTTT. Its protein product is CASSLGDREYNSPLHF.